The source of this T cell receptor beta chain is a study of blood T cell repertoires in COVID-19. For the study at large: COVID-19 samples, acute and convalescent, were from the United States, Italy and Spain. PBMCs, B-cell-depleted T cells, or T cells provided the cDNA or gDNA that made up the material.

Sequencing used immunoSEQ multiplex PCR; TCRdb keeps in-frame clones, though not all of them. The sample holds 190,000 or so clones, about 90% seen once. This clone was observed a few times. Adults between roughly 18 and 89 years of age took part from 20 to 25 US areas. Clinical history reported by participants formed the basis on which cohorts were assigned. The source of this sequence is a woman aged 25 to 39 who had recovered from COVID-19. Sequenced input: PBMCs or T cells enriched from blood (not recorded which).

The DNA for the CDR3 is TGTGCCAGCAGCCCCAATGGCGGGGGTGGCACAGATACGCAGTATTTT. It yields the protein CASSPNGGGGTDTQYF. This rearrangement joins TRBV16 to TRBJ2-3, with 7 bases identical to TRBD2. Germline V gives CDR1 KGHSY, CDR2 FQNENV. Trimming at V came to 4 bases and at J to 1 base, leaving 8 bases not matched to a gene. The CDR3 sequence is 16 residues long.